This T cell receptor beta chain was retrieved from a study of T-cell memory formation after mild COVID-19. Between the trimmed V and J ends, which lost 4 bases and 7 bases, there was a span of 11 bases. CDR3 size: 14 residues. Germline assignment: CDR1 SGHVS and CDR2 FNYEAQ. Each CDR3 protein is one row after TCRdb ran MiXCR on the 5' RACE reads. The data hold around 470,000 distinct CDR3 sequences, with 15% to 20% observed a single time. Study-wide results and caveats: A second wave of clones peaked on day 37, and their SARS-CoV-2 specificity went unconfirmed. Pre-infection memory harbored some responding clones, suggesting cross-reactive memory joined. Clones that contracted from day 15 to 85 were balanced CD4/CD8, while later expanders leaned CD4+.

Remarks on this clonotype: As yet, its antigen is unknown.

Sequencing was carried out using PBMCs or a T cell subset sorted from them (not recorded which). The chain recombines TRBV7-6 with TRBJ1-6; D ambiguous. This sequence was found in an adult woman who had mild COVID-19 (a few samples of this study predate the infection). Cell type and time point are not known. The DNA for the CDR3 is TGTGCCAGCAGCTCAGACCTACAGAATTCACCCCTCCACTTT. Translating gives CASSSDLQNSPLHF.